The T cell receptor beta chain described here comes from a study of shared clonotypes between healthy human individuals. Germline lookup yields CDR1 KGHSH and CDR2 LQKENI. V lost 3 bases to trimming and J lost 2 bases; unmatched junction nucleotides: 0. This CDR3 region has 14 residues. Selected positively for CCR7 and CD45RO-negative, naive CD8 cells excluded terminally differentiated effector memory CD45RA+ cells. Every contributor of samples was a Caucasian grown-up residing in Nashville, Tennessee. This was a deep-level run. In the authors' methods: For the immunoSEQ data, sequences were junction-only without quality scores, so filtering differed. Using immunoSEQ multiplex PCR, the repertoire was profiled, and TCRdb retains in-frame clones only, with some absent. The DNA gave D and trimming, while V, J and clone size come from that table. The sample contains 700,000 to 950,000 clones, about 96% of which appear only once.

The receptor's source is a man aged 25-40 years in good health. Sequenced: naive CD8+ T cells sorted from blood. The rearrangement joins TRBV18 to TRBJ2-7, with TRBD1 identical over 11 bases. The CDR3 coding sequence is TGTGCCAGCTCACCGGACAGGGGGCCCTACGAGCAGTACTTC. Its translation is CASSPDRGPYEQYF.